These 21 T cell receptor beta chains were sequenced from one sample in a study of cytomegalovirus exposure and HLA in healthy donors. Only in-frame clones appear in the TCRdb table, and some are missing; sequencing was by immunoSEQ multiplex PCR. This table holds roughly 80,000 clones, nearly 95% found once. Sequencing was done on a sample of PBMCs. Receptors were obtained from a woman aged 18-30 years in good health and CMV-seronegative.

This clone appeared a single time. The V call is TRBV27, the J call TRBJ2-2; TRBD1 matches 9 bases. Germline values: CDR1 MNHEY, CDR2 SMNVEV (reference sequence). J was trimmed by 3 bases and V by 6 bases; bases with no gene match: 2. The CDR3 has 14 residues. CDR3 sequence reads: CASRRTGDTGELFF. The CDR3 nucleotides are TGTGCCAGCAGAAGGACAGGGGACACCGGGGAGCTGTTTTTT.

The chain couples TRBV11-3 to TRBJ2-3; TRBD2 aligns across 14 bases. CDR1 and CDR2 (germline): SGHNT, YENEEA. With V trimmed by 5 bases and J by 6 bases, 4 bases remained unmatched. The CDR3 is made up of 15 amino acids. CDR3 residues: CASSRGLAGGDTQYF. CDR3 coding DNA: TGTGCCAGCAGCCGCGGACTAGCGGGAGGTGATACGCAGTATTTT. The full variable domain, rest sourced from reference TRBV11-3 and TRBJ2-3, is EAGVVQSPRYKIIEKKQPVAFWCNPISGHNTLYWYLQNLGQGPELLIRYENEEAVDDSQLPKDRFSAERLKGVDSTLKIQPAELGDSAVYLCASSRGLAGGDTQYFGPGTRLTVL.

This sequence joins TRBV7-3 and TRBJ2-3; D unclear. Germline V gene data show CDR1 as SGHTA and CDR2 as FQGTGA. The CDR3 runs to 16 residues. V was cut by 4 bases and J by 0 bases, with 14 bases left in between. The CDR3 coding sequence is TGTGCCAGCAGCTCGTTCCCGGCGGATAGCACAGATACGCAGTATTTT. It encodes CASSSFPADSTDTQYF.

The V and J genes are TRBV5-1 and TRBJ2-2, with D perhaps TRBD2 (6 bases). The CDR3 loop spans 15 amino acids. The germline V and J ends were trimmed by 4 bases and 5 bases, with 15 bases remaining between them. Germline V gene lookup returns CDR1 SGHRS and CDR2 YFSETQ. This chain's CDR3 is CASSGSLGGTGELFF. For the CDR3, the DNA is TGCGCCAGCAGCGGATCTTTGGGAGGTACCGGGGAGCTGTTTTTT.

The genes are TRBV2 and TRBJ1-6; the match to TRBD1 covers 7 bases. With V trimmed by 7 bases and J by 6 bases, 6 bases remained unmatched. From germline, CDR1 is SNHLY and CDR2 FYNNEI. The CDR3 contains 14 residues. The CDR3: CASNDRVTNSPLHF. CDR3 coding DNA: TGTGCCAGCAACGACAGGGTAACTAATTCACCCCTCCACTTT.

In this sample, this clone turned up a few times. The chain links TRBV5-1 to TRBJ2-1; 11 nucleotides align to TRBD2. The germline CDR1 and CDR2 sequences are SGHRS and YFSETQ. The CDR3 sequence is 18 residues long. With 0 bases clipped from V and 5 bases from J, the junction kept 10 bases outside the gene matches. CDR3: CASSLGGTSGRDHNEQFF. The CDR3 region has the DNA TGCGCCAGCAGCTTGGGGGGAACTAGCGGGAGAGATCACAATGAGCAGTTCTTC.

The chain employs TRBV27 and TRBJ2-5, with TRBD2 matching over 10 bases. The V gene's germline CDR1 is MNHEY and CDR2 SMNVEV (reference sequence). J was trimmed by 4 bases and V by 6 bases; bases with no gene match: 2. The CDR3 extends over 13 amino acids. The CDR3: CASSRLAGETQYF. The DNA for the CDR3 is TGTGCCAGCAGCAGACTAGCGGGAGAGACCCAGTACTTC.

This chain uses TRBV30 with TRBJ2-1; a weak D match, TRBD1 (6 bases). Germline loops: CDR1 GTSNPN, CDR2 SVGIG (reference sequence). Deletions cut 5 bases from V and 3 bases from J, with 14 bases between. The CDR3 sequence is 14 residues long. The CDR3 is CAWARQAIYNEQFF. In DNA form, the CDR3 reads TGTGCCTGGGCCCGACAGGCAATCTACAATGAGCAGTTCTTC. Full variable domain (outside the CDR3, taken from reference TRBV30 and TRBJ2-1): SQTIHQWPATLVQPVGSPLSLECTVEGTSNPNLYWYRQAAGRGLQLLFYSVGIGQISSEVPQNLSASRPQDRQFILSSKKLLLSDSGFYLCAWARQAIYNEQFFGPGTRLTVL.

CDR3 nucleotide sequence: TGTGCCAGCAGTTACTTTGGACAAGAGATCTATGGCTACACCTTC. Protein sequence: CASSYFGQEIYGYTF. V gene TRBV6-6 combines with J gene TRBJ1-2; a possible D gene is TRBD1 (5 bases). The length of the CDR3 is 15 residues. Looked up from germline, CDR1 is MNHNY and CDR2 is SVGAGI (reference sequence). Trimming took 1 base from V and 4 from J, leaving 13 bases between them.

V and J are TRBV11-3 and TRBJ2-7, with 8 bases fitting TRBD1. J lost 3 bases, V lost 2 bases, and 3 bases had no gene match. CDR3 length equals 14 residues. From germline, CDR1 is SGHNT and CDR2 YENEEA. The CDR3 is CASSLYTGGYEQYF. CDR3 coding DNA: TGTGCCAGCAGCTTATATACAGGGGGCTACGAGCAGTACTTC.

This chain links TRBV4-2 with TRBJ1-1; D remains ambiguous. The germline V and J ends were trimmed by 0 bases and 3 bases, with 11 bases remaining between them. From germline, CDR1 is LGHNA and CDR2 YNFKEQ. This CDR3 has 15 residues. CDR3 in amino acids: CASSQDGKRDTEAFF. As DNA, the CDR3 is TGTGCCAGCAGCCAAGATGGAAAGAGGGACACTGAAGCTTTCTTT.

The CDR3 region has the DNA TGTGCCAGCAGGGAGGGGGGGCCCTACAATGAGCAGTTCTTC. Translation gives CASREGGPYNEQFF. The chain links TRBV2 to TRBJ2-1; TRBD2 might be the D (7 bases). The CDR3 sequence is 14 residues long. V lost 6 bases to trimming and J lost 2 bases, with 11 bases between them. Germline loops: CDR1 SNHLY, CDR2 FYNNEI.

The CDR3, as DNA: TGTGCCAGCAGCCAAGGGGAGGGACAGGGATATGGCTACACCTTC. Translated, it gives CASSQGEGQGYGYTF. V and J are TRBV4-2 and TRBJ1-2; 9 nucleotides align to TRBD1. Germline V lookup: CDR1 LGHNA, CDR2 YNFKEQ. This CDR3 contains 15 residues. After removal of 1 base from V and 5 bases from J, the junction contained 5 bases not matched to a gene.

This sequence joins TRBV27 and TRBJ2-1; a weak D match, TRBD2 (6 bases). V was clipped by 2 bases and J by 5 bases, with 16 bases between them. The CDR3 consists of 16 residues. From germline, CDR1 is MNHEY and CDR2 SMNVEV (reference sequence). The CDR3: CASSLGGAYRDNEQFF. For the CDR3, the DNA is TGTGCCAGCAGTTTAGGCGGGGCCTACCGGGACAATGAGCAGTTCTTC.

V gene TRBV18 combines with J gene TRBJ1-1; D is undetermined. The ends were cut back, 1 base at V and 4 bases at J, with 13 bases in the middle. CDR3 size: 15 residues. CDR1 is KGHSH and CDR2 is LQKENI in the germline V gene. The CDR3, as DNA: TGTGCCAGCTCACCACAAGCGCCTGCGGGCACTGAAGCTTTCTTT. Protein sequence: CASSPQAPAGTEAFF.

The chain carries TRBV7-9 and TRBJ1-3, with 7 bases aligning to TRBD1. J gave up 1 base and V 2 bases, and 2 bases lay outside the gene matches. The CDR3 length is 15 residues. Germline loops: CDR1 SEHNR, CDR2 FQNEAQ (reference sequence). Here the CDR3 reads CASSLYRGSGNTIYF. As DNA, the CDR3 is TGTGCCAGCAGCTTATACAGGGGTTCTGGAAACACCATATATTTT.

V is TRBV6-5 and J is TRBJ2-1; a weak D match, TRBD2 (5 bases). Germline V CDR1 and CDR2: MNHEY, SVGAGI. With 6 bases removed from V and 2 bases from J, the gap between germline ends came to 14 bases. The CDR3 extends over 15 amino acids. The CDR3 here is CASSTSGGPYNEQFF. The DNA for the CDR3 is TGTGCCAGCAGCACCTCTGGCGGGCCCTACAATGAGCAGTTCTTC.

V usage is TRBV7-9 and J usage is TRBJ1-5; 12 bases fit TRBD1. Germline V lookup: CDR1 SEHNR, CDR2 FQNEAQ (reference sequence). Unmatched junction bases numbered 3, after V lost 4 bases and J lost 2 bases. CDR3 length: 16 amino acids. The CDR3 here is CASSSGTGGGNQPQHF. In DNA, the CDR3 is TGTGCCAGCAGCTCGGGGACAGGGGGCGGCAATCAGCCCCAGCATTTT.

V is TRBV6-5 and J is TRBJ1-5; D may be TRBD1 (6 bases). The CDR3 extends over 13 amino acids. From germline, CDR1 is MNHEY and CDR2 SVGAGI. V lost 5 bases and J 3 bases, leaving 8 bases between the germline ends. DNA of the CDR3: TGTGCCAGCAGTAGGACAGTCAATCAGCCCCAGCATTTT. Protein: CASSRTVNQPQHF.

The chain recombines TRBV5-6 with TRBJ2-5; no clear D gene. The V end was cut by 0 bases, the J end by 3 bases, with 6 bases between. CDR3 length: 13 amino acids. Per the germline V gene, CDR1 is SGHDT and CDR2 is YYEEEE. This CDR3 reads CASSLGLEETQYF. CDR3 DNA: TGTGCCAGCAGCTTGGGGCTGGAAGAGACCCAGTACTTC.

This sequence joins TRBV4-1 and TRBJ2-2; unclear D gene. The germline V gene has CDR1 MGHRA and CDR2 YSYEKL. Trimming removed 0 bases at V and 1 base at J, with 9 bases between. CDR3 length: 16 residues. CDR3 bases: TGCGCCAGCAGCCAAGATGGCCTCCGGAACACCGGGGAGCTGTTTTTT. This encodes CASSQDGLRNTGELFF.